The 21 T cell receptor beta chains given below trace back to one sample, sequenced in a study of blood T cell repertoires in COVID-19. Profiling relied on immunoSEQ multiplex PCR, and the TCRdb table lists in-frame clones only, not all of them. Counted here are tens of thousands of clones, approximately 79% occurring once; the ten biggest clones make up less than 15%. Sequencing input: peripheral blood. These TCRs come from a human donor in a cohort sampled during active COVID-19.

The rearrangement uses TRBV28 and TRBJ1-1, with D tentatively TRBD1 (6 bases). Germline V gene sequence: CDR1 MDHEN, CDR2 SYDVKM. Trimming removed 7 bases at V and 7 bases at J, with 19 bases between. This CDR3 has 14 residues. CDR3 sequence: CASTFIAGAGEAFF. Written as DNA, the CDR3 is TGTGCCAGCACGTTTATAGCGGGGGCCGGTGAAGCTTTCTTT.

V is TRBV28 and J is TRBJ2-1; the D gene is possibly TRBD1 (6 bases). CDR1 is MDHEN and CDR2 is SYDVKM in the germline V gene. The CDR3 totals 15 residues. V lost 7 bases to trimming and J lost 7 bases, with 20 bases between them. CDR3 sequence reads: CASINRAESGNEQFF. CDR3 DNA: TGTGCCAGCATCAACAGGGCAGAGAGCGGAAATGAGCAGTTCTTC. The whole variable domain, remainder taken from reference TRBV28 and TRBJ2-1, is DVKVTQSSRYLVKRTGEKVFLECVQDMDHENMFWYRQDPGLGLRLIYFSYDVKMKEKGDIPEGYSVSREKKERFSLILESASTNQTSMYLCASINRAESGNEQFFGPGTRLTVL.

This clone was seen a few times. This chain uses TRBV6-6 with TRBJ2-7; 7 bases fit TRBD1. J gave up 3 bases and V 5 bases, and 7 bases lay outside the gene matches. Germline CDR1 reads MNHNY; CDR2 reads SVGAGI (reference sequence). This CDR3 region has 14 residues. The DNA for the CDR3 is TGTGCCAGCAGTGTGACAGGGAATATCTACGAGCAGTACTTC. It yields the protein CASSVTGNIYEQYF.

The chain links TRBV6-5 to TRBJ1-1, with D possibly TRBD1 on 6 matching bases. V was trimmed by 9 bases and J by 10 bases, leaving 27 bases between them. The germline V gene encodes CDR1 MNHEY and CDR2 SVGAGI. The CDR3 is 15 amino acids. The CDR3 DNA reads TGTGCCAGTATTCTCGCACAGGGAGTTGGGGCTGGAGCTTTCTTT. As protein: CASILAQGVGAGAFF.

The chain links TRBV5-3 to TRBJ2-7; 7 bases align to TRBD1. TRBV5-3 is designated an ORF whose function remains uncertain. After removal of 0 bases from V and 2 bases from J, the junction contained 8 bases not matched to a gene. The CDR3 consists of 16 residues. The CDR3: CARSLEPYTGAYEQYF. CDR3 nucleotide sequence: TGTGCCAGAAGCTTGGAGCCTTATACAGGGGCCTACGAGCAGTACTTC.

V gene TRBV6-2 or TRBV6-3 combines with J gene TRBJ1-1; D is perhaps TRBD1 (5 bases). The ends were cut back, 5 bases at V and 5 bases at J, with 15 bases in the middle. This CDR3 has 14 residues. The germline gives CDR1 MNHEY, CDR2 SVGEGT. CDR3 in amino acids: CASSPLGAGTEAFF. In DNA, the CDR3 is TGTGCCAGCAGTCCACTTGGGGCTGGAACTGAAGCTTTCTTT.

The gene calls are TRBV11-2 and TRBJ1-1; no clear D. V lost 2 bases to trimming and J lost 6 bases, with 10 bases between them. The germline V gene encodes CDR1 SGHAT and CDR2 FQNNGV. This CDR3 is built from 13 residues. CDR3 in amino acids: CASSLTQAPEAFF. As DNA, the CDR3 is TGTGCCAGCAGCTTAACCCAGGCTCCTGAAGCTTTCTTT.

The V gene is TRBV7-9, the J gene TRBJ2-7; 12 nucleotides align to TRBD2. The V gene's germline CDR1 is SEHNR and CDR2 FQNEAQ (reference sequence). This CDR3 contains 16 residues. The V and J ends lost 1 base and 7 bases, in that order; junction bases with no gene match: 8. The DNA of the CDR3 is TGTGCCAGCAGCTTAGACCTGACTAGCGGGGGAATGGAGCAGTACTTC. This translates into CASSLDLTSGGMEQYF.

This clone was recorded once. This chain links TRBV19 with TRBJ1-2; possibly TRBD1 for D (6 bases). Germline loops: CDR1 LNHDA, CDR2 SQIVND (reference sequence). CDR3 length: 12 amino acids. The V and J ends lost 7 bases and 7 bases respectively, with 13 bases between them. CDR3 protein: CASMVGALGYTF. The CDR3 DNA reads TGTGCCAGTATGGTGGGGGCTCTTGGCTACACCTTC.

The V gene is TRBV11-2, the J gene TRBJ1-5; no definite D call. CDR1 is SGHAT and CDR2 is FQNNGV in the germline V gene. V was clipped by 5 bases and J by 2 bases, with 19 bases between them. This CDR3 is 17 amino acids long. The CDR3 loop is CASSEKPTGKGNQPQHF. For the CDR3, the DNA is TGTGCCAGCAGCGAGAAGCCGACGGGGAAGGGCAATCAGCCCCAGCATTTT.

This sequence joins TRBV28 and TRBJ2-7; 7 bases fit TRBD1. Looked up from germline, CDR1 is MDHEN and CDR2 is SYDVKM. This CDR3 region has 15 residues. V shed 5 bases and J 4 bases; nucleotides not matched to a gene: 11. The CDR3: CASSQSGTALYEQYF. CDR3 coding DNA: TGTGCCAGCAGTCAATCCGGGACAGCGCTTTACGAGCAGTACTTC.

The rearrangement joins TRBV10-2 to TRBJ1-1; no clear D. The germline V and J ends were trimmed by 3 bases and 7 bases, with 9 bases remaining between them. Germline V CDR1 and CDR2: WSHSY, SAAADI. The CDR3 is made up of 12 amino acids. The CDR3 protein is CASSEGSGEAFF. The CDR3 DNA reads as TGCGCCAGCAGTGAAGGGAGCGGTGAAGCTTTCTTT.

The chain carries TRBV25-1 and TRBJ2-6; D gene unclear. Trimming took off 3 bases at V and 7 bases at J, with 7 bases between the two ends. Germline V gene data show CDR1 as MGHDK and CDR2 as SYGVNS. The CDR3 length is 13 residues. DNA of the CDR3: TGTGCCAGCAGTGATGTGGCTGCCAACGTCCTGACTTTC. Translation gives CASSDVAANVLTF.

The DNA of the CDR3 is TGTGCCTGGAGTCCGGACAGAAAAAATGAGCAGTTCTTC. Translating it yields CAWSPDRKNEQFF. This chain links TRBV30 with TRBJ2-1; the D gene is possibly TRBD1 (6 bases). The CDR3 extends over 13 amino acids. Looked up from germline, CDR1 is GTSNPN and CDR2 is SVGIG (reference sequence). Trimming cost V 2 bases and J 7 bases, with 12 bases left between them. Using reference TRBV30 and TRBJ2-1 for the parts outside the CDR3, the full variable domain is SQTIHQWPATLVQPVGSPLSLECTVEGTSNPNLYWYRQAAGRGLQLLFYSVGIGQISSEVPQNLSASRPQDRQFILSSKKLLLSDSGFYLCAWSPDRKNEQFFGPGTRLTVL.

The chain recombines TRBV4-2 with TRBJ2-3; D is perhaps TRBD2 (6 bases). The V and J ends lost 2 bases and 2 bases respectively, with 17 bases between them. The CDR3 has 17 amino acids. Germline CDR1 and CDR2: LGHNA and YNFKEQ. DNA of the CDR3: TGTGCCAGCAGCCAATCTATGGCGGGGCCGCCCACAGATACGCAGTATTTT. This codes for CASSQSMAGPPTDTQYF.

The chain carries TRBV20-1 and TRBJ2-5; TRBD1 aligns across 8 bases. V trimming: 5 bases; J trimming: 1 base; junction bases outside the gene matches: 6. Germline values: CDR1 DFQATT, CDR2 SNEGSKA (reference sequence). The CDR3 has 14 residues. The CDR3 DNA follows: TGCAGTGCTTGTGGACAGGGCTTCCAAGAGACCCAGTACTTC. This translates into CSACGQGFQETQYF.

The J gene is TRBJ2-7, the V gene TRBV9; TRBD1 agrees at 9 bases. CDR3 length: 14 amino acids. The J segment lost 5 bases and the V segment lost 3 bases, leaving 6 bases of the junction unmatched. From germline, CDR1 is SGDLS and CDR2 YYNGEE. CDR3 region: CASSAGTGWDEQYF. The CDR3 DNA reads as TGTGCCAGCAGCGCTGGGACAGGGTGGGACGAGCAGTACTTC. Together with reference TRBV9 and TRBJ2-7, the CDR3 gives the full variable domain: DSGVTQTPKHLITATGQRVTLRCSPRSGDLSVYWYQQSLDQGLQFLIQYYNGEERAKGNILERFSAQQFPDLHSELNLSSLELGDSALYFCASSAGTGWDEQYFGPGTRLTVT.

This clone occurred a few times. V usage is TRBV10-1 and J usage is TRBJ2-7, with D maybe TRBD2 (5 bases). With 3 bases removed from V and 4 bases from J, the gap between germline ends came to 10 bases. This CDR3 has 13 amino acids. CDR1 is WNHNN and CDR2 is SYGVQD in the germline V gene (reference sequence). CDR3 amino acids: CASSEARTYEQYF. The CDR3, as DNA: TGCGCCAGCAGTGAAGCGAGGACTTACGAGCAGTACTTC.

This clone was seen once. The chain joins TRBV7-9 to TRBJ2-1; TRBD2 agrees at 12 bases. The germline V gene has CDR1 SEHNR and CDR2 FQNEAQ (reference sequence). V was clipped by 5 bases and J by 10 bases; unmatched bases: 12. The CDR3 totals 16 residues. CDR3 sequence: CASSLPGLAGFQEQFF. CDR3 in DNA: TGTGCCAGCAGCCTACCAGGACTAGCGGGATTTCAGGAGCAGTTCTTC. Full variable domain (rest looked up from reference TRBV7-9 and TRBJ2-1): DTGVSQNPRHKITKRGQNVTFRCDPISEHNRLYWYRQTLGQGPEFLTYFQNEAQLEKSRLLSDRFSAERPKGSFSTLEIQRTEQGDSAMYLCASSLPGLAGFQEQFFGPGTRLTVL.

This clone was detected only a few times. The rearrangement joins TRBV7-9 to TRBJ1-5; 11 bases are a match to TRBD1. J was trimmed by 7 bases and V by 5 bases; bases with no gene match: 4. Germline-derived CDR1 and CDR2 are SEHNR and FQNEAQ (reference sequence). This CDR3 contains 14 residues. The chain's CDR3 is CASSRTGGRQPQHF. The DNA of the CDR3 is TGTGCCAGCAGCCGGACAGGGGGCAGACAGCCCCAGCATTTT. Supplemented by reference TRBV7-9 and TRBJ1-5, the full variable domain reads DTGVSQNPRHKITKRGQNVTFRCDPISEHNRLYWYRQTLGQGPEFLTYFQNEAQLEKSRLLSDRFSAERPKGSFSTLEIQRTEQGDSAMYLCASSRTGGRQPQHFGDGTRLSIL.

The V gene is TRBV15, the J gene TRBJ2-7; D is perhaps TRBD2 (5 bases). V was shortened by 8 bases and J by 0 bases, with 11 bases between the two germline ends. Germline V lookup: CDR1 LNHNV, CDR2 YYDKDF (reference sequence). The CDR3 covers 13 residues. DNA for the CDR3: TGTGCCACCTCCGGACGGGACTCCTACGAGCAGTACTTC. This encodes CATSGRDSYEQYF.